The rows below give T cell receptor beta chains drawn from one sample of a study of cytomegalovirus exposure and HLA in healthy donors. Repertoires were generated with immunoSEQ multiplex PCR, while TCRdb's copy carries only in-frame clones and drops some. The repertoire holds over 80,000 clones, roughly four fifths seen once, with about 3.4% in the top ten. The sample comprised PBMCs. These receptor sequences come from a man aged 25 to 45 in good health and CMV-seropositive. Both conserved end residues are trimmed from each CDR3.

>TRBJ1-4|TRBV4-1
ASSQAPDGNEKLF
>TRBJ2-5|TRBV30
AWSPKETQY
>TRBJ2-5|TRBV5-1
ASSLSKETQY
>TRBJ1-5|TRBV19
ASSIGLVDQPQH
>TRBJ2-1|TRBV6-5
ASSYISEQF
>TRBJ2-3|TRBV19
ASSRQGSGGTDTQY
>TRBJ1-1|TRBV30
ATTAFMNTEAF
>TRBJ2-1|TRBV27
ASRAAGLADYNEQF
>TRBJ2-1|TRBV7-2
ASSPSGIDNEQF
>TRBJ2-5|TRBV11-2
ASSYVRLAGGETQY
>TRBJ1-2|TRBV28
ASRKDTYGYT
>TRBJ1-2|TRBV5-4
ASSQTWDTTEGYT
>TRBJ2-1|TRBV12-5
ASGLGTVSSYNEQF
>TRBJ2-5|TRBV5-8
ASSLTGTSGQETQY
>TRBJ2-5|TRBV2
ASSGGRAETQY
>TRBJ2-7|TRBV5-1
ASSLARGANSYEQY
>TRBJ2-3|TRBV25-1
ASTNTVGLRTDTQY
>TRBJ1-1|TRBV27
ASSLFGQGNTEAF
>TRBJ2-1|TRBV7-9
ASSIWTGKAYNEQF
>TRBJ2-2|TRBV19
ASSIGLAGGRSTGELF
>TRBJ2-1|TRBV7-9
SSSQRDNEQF
>TRBJ1-1|TRBV5-1
ASSVWGVGMNTEAF
>TRBJ2-1|TRBV7-9
ASSELLGTGTAGEQF
>TRBJ2-7|TRBV15
ATSSNTGEGYEQY
>TRBJ2-7|TRBV6-6
ASMGPSYEQY
>TRBJ2-5|TRBV14
ASSQKGPGQGLEQY
>TRBJ2-1|TRBV30
AWRGLRNSYNEQF
>TRBJ2-7|TRBV5-6
ASSLGGSDRGRYEQY
>TRBJ2-2|TRBV6-1
ATEPGLAGVGELF
>TRBJ2-7|TRBV14
ASRLTGTYEQY
>TRBJ2-3|TRBV6-4
ASSGLAGSTQY
>TRBJ2-1|TRBV7-2
ASSLLPDNEQF
>TRBJ1-3|TRBV5-4
ASSFGTAGNTIY
>TRBJ2-3|TRBV6-1
ASSQTGGQTDTQY
>TRBJ2-7|TRBV30
AWSLTGLGDEQY
>TRBJ2-5|TRBV7-9
ASSSRDSRDGTQY
>TRBJ2-6|TRBV28
ASSLRVAGANVLT
>.|TRBV11-2
ASRGSYEQY
>TRBJ2-7|TRBV7-6
ASSLASSGYEQY
>TRBJ1-2|TRBV19
ASSIDSTGIYGYT
>TRBJ2-1|TRBV7-8
ASSPVTSDNEQF
>TRBJ2-5|TRBV27
ASSSINRAPETQY
>TRBJ2-1|TRBV5-1
ASSLSGLVPHEQF
>TRBJ1-5|TRBV28
ASSLGTGSQPQH
>TRBJ2-1|TRBV10-3
AIRGRDKASGEQF
>TRBJ1-4|TRBV5-8
ASSATGSSEKLF
>TRBJ2-1|TRBV19
ASSIRASGRENEQF
>TRBJ2-3|TRBV11-3
ASSLKGGRTDTQY
>TRBJ2-7|TRBV2
ASALGLPYEQY
>TRBJ1-6|TRBV16
ASSHSGGPINSPLH
>TRBJ2-1|TRBV15
ATSRGAGEAYNEQF
>TRBJ2-1|TRBV10-2
ASSEAPVGTSGTMVYNEQF
>TRBJ1-1|TRBV5-1
ASSLEAGGTEAF
>TRBJ1-5|TRBV9
ASSSQGSNQPQH
>TRBJ2-3|TRBV25-1
AISAGARDTQY